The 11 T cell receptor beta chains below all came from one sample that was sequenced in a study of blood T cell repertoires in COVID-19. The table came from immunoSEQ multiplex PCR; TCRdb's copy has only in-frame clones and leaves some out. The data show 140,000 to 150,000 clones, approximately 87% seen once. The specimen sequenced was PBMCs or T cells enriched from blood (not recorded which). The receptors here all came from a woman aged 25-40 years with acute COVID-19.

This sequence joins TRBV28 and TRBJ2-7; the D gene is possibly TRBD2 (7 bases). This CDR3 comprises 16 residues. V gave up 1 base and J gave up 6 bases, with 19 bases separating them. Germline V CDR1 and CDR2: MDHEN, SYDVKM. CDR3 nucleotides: TGTGCCAGCAGTTTATTGGGTCAGGGGAGGGCTCGCGAGCAGTACTTC. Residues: CASSLLGQGRAREQYF.

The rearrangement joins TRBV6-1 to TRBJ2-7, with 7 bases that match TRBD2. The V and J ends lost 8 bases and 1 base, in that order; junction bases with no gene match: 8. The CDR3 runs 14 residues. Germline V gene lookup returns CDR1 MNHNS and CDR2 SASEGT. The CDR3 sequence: CASAQTGGSYEQYF. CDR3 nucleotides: TGTGCCAGCGCACAGACGGGAGGATCCTACGAGCAGTACTTC.

In DNA form, the CDR3 reads TGCGCCAGCAGCCATTCAGTTAATTCACCCCTCCACTTT. Its translation: CASSHSVNSPLHF. The chain links TRBV4-3 to TRBJ1-6; unclear D gene. Between the trimmed V and J ends, which lost 3 bases and 6 bases, there was a span of 6 bases. The CDR3 consists of 13 residues. The germline CDR1 and CDR2 sequences are LGHNA and YSLEER.

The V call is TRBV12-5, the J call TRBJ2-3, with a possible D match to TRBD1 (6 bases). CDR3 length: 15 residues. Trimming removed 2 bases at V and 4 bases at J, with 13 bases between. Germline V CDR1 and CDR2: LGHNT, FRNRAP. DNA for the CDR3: TGTGCTAGTGGTTTGCTGGGATGGGGGCCAGATACGCAGTATTTT. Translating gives CASGLLGWGPDTQYF.

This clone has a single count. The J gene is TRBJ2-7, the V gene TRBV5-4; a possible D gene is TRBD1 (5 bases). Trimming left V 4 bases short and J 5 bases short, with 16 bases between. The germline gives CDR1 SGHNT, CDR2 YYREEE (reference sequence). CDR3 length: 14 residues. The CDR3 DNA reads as TGTGCCAGCAGCACATGGCAGGGATCCGACGAGCAGTACTTC. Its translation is CASSTWQGSDEQYF.

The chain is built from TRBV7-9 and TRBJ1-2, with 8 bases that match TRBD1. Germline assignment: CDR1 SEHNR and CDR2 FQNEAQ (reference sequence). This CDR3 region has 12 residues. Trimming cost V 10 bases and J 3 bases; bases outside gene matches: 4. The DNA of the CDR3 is TGTGCCATGGCGACAGGGGACTATGGCTACACCTTC. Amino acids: CAMATGDYGYTF. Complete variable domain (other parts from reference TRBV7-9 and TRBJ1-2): DTGVSQNPRHKITKRGQNVTFRCDPISEHNRLYWYRQTLGQGPEFLTYFQNEAQLEKSRLLSDRFSAERPKGSFSTLEIQRTEQGDSAMYLCAMATGDYGYTFGSGTRLTVV.

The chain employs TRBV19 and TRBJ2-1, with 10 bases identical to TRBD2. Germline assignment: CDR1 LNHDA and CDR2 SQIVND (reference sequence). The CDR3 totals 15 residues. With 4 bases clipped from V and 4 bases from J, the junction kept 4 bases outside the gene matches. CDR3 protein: CASSTSGSIYNEQFF. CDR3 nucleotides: TGTGCCAGTAGTACTAGCGGGAGTATTTACAATGAGCAGTTCTTC.

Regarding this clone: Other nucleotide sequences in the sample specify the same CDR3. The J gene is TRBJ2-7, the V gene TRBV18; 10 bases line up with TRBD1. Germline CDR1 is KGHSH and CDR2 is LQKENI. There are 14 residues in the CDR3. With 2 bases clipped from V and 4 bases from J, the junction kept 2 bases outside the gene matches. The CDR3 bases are TGTGCCAGCTCACCAGGGACAGGGGATTACGAGCAGTACTTC. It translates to CASSPGTGDYEQYF.

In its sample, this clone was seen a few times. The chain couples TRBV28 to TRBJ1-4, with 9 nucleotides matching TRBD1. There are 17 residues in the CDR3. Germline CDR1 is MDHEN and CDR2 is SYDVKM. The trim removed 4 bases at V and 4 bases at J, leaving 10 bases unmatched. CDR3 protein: CASSWARTGAHNEKLFF. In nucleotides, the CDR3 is TGTGCCAGCAGTTGGGCGCGGACAGGGGCCCATAATGAAAAACTGTTTTTT.

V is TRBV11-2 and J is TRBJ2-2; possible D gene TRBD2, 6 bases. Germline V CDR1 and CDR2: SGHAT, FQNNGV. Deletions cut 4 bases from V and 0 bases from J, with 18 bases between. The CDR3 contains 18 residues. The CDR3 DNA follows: TGTGCCAGCAGCTCATTTTTAGCGGCGGGGCCGAACACCGGGGAGCTGTTTTTT. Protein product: CASSSFLAAGPNTGELFF.

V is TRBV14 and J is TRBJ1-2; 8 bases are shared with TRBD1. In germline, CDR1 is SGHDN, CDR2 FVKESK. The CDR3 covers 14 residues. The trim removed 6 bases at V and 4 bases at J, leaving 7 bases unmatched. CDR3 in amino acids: CASSTDRGVYGYTF. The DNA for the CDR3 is TGTGCCAGCAGTACCGACAGGGGTGTCTATGGCTACACCTTC.